This T cell receptor beta chain appears in the sequencing data of a study of blood T cell repertoires in COVID-19. For the study at large: PBMCs, B-cell-depleted T cells, or T cells provided the cDNA or gDNA that made up the material.

Per the authors' pipeline: By means of reference gene primer amplification, nucleated cell counts were estimated. Only in-frame clones appear in the TCRdb table, and some are missing; sequencing was by immunoSEQ multiplex PCR. V and J calls and clone size are given by that table; D and trimming were obtained from the DNA. Altogether around 100,000 clones are present, around 87% being singletons, with the ten largest covering about 5.7%. Seattle researchers signed up patients amid active infection and tracked them longitudinally. V shed 5 bases, J shed 7 bases, and the junction held 10 bases outside the gene matches. This CDR3 has 16 amino acids. Per germline, CDR1 MNHEY and CDR2 SVGEGT.

The source of this sequence is a woman between 45 and 65 years old with COVID-19, enrolled during active disease. The chain combines TRBV6-2 or TRBV6-3 with TRBJ2-1; 11 nucleotides line up with TRBD2. The source material was peripheral blood. The CDR3 DNA reads as TGTGCCAGCAGTCTGGCCGGGACTAGCGGCTTAAATGAGCAGTTCTTC. It yields the protein CASSLAGTSGLNEQFF.